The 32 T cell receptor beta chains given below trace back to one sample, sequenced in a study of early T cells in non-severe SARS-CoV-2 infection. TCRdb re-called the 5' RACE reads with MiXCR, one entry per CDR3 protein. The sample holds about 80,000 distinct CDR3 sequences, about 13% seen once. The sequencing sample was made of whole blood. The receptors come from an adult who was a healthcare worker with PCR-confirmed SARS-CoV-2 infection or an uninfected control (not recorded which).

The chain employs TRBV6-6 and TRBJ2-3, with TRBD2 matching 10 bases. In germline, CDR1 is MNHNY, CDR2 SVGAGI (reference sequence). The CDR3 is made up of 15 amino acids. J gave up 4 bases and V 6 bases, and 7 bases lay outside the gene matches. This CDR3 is CASRRAGGKSDTQYF. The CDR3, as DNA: TGTGCCAGCAGAAGAGCGGGGGGGAAATCAGATACGCAGTATTTT.

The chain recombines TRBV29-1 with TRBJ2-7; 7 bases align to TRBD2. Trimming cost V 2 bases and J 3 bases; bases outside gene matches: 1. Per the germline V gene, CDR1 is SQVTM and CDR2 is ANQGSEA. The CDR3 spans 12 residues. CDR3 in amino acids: CSVEIAGYEQYF. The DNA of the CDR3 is TGCAGCGTTGAAATAGCGGGCTACGAGCAGTACTTC.

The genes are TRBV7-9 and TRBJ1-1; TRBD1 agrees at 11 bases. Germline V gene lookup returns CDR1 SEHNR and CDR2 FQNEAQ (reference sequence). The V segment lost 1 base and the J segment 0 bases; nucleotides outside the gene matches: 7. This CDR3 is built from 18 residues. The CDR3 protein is CASSLGFAGQGVNTEAFF. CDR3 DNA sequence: TGTGCCAGCAGCTTAGGTTTTGCGGGACAGGGGGTGAACACTGAAGCTTTCTTT. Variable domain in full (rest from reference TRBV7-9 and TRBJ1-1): DTGVSQNPRHKITKRGQNVTFRCDPISEHNRLYWYRQTLGQGPEFLTYFQNEAQLEKSRLLSDRFSAERPKGSFSTLEIQRTEQGDSAMYLCASSLGFAGQGVNTEAFFGQGTRLTVV.

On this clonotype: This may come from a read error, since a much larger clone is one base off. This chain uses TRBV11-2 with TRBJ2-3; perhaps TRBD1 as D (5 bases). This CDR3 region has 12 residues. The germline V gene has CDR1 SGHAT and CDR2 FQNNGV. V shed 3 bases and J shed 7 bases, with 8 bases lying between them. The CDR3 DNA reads TGTGCCAGCAGCTTCGCAGGGTATACGCAGTATTTT. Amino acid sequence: CASSFAGYTQYF.

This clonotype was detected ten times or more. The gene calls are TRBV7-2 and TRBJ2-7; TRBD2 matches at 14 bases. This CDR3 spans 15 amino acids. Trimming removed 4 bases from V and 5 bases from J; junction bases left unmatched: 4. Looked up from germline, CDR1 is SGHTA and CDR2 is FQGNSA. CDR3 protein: CASSSTSGGDHEQYF. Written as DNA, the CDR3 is TGTGCCAGCAGCTCGACTAGCGGGGGGGACCACGAGCAGTACTTC.

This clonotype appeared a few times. Here the CDR3 reads CASRTYGGRKSTDTQYF. The CDR3 DNA sequence: TGTGCCAGCAGAACTTATGGCGGGAGAAAAAGCACAGATACGCAGTATTTT. V gene TRBV5-4 combines with J gene TRBJ2-3, with 7 bases lining up with TRBD2. Unmatched junction bases numbered 12, after V lost 5 bases and J lost 0 bases. The CDR3 is 17 amino acids. CDR1 is SGHNT and CDR2 is YYREEE in the germline V gene (reference sequence).

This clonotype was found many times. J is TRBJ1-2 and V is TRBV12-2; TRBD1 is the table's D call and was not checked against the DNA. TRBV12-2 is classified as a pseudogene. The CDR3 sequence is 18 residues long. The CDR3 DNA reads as TGTGCAAGTCGCTTAGCCCTCTCCGGGACAGGGCCCCTCGGAGGCTACACCTTC. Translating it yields CASRLALSGTGPLGGYTF.

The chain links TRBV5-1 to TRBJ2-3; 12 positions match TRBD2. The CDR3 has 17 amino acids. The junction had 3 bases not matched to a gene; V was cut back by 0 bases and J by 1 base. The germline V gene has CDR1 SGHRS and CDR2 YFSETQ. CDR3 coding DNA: TGCGCCAGCAGCTTGGCCCGACTAGCGGGGGGCACAGATACGCAGTATTTT. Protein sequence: CASSLARLAGGTDTQYF.

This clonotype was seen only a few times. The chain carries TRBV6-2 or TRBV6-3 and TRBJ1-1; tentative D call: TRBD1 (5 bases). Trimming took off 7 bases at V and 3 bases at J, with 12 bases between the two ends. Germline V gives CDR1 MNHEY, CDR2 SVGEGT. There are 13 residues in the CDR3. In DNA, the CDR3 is TGTGCCAGCAACCAGGGATGGGACACTGAAGCTTTCTTT. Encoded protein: CASNQGWDTEAFF.

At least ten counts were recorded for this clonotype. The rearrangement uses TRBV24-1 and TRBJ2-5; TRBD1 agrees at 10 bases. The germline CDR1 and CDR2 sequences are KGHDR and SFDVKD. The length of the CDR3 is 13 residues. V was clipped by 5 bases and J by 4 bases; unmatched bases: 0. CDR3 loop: CATSGDRGETQYF. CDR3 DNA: TGTGCCACCAGTGGGGACAGGGGAGAGACCCAGTACTTC.

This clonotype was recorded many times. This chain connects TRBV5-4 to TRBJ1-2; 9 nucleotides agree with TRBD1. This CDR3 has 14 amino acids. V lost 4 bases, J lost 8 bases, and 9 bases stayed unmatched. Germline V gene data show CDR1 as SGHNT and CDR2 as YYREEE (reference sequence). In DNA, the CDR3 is TGTGCCAGCAGCCAAGCACAGGGGGCGCGAGGCTACACCTTC. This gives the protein CASSQAQGARGYTF.

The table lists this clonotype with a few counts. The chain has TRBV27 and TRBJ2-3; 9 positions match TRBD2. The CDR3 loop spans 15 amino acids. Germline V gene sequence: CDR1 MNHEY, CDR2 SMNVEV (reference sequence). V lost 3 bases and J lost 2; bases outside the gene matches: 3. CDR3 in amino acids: CASSLRLAATDTQYF. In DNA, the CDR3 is TGTGCCAGCAGTTTGCGACTAGCGGCCACAGATACGCAGTATTTT.

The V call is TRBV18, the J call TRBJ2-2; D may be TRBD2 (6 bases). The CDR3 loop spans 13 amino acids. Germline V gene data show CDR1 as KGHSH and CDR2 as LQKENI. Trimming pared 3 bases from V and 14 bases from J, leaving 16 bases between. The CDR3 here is CASSPGGTGVLFF. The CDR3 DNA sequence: TGTGCCAGCTCACCCGGAGGGACCGGTGTACTGTTTTTT.

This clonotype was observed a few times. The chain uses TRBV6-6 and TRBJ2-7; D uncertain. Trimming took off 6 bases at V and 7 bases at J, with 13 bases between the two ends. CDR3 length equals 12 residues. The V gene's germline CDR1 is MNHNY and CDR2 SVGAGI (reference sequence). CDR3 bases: TGTGCCAGCAGCCCTCGCTCCCATGAGCAGTACTTC. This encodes CASSPRSHEQYF.

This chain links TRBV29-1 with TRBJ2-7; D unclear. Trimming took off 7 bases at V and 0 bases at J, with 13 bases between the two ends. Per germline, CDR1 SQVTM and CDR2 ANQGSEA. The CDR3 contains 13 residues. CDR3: CSALTHNSYEQYF. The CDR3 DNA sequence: TGCAGCGCCTTAACCCACAACTCCTACGAGCAGTACTTC.

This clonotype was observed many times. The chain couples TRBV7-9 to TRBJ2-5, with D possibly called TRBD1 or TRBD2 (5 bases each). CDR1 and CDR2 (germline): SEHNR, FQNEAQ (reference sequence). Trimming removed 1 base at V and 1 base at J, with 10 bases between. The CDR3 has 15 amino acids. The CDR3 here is CASSLVEGTQETQYF. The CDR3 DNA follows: TGTGCCAGCAGCTTAGTGGAAGGGACCCAAGAGACCCAGTACTTC.

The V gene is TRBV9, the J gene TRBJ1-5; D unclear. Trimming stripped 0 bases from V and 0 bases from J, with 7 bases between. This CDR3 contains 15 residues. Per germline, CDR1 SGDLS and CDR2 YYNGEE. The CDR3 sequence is CASSVDGVSNQPQHF. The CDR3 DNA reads TGTGCCAGCAGCGTAGATGGGGTTAGCAATCAGCCCCAGCATTTT.

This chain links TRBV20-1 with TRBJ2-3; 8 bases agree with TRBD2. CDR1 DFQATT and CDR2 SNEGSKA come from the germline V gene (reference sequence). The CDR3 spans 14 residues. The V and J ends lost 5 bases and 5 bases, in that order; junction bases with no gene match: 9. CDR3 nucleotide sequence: TGCAGTGCTGTGTCGAGCGGGAGAATAGATACGCAGTATTTT. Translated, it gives CSAVSSGRIDTQYF.

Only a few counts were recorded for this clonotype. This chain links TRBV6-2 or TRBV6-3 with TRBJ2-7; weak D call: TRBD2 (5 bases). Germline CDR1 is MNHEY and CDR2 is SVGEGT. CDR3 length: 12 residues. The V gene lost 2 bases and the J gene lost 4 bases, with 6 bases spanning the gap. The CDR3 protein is CASSYGRYEQYF. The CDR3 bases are TGTGCCAGCAGTTACGGGAGATACGAGCAGTACTTC.

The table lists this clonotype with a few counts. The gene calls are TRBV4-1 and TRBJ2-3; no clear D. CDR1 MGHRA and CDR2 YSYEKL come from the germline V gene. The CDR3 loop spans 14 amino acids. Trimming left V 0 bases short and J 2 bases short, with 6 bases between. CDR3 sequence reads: CASSQDPFTDTQYF. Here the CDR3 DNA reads TGCGCCAGCAGCCAAGATCCCTTCACAGATACGCAGTATTTT.

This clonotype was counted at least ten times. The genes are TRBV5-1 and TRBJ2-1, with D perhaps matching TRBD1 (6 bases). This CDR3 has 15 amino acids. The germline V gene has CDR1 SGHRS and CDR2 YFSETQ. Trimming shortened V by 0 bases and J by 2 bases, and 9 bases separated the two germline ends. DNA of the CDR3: TGCGCCAGCAGCTTGGGAGGGGGAACCTACAATGAGCAGTTCTTC. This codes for CASSLGGGTYNEQFF.

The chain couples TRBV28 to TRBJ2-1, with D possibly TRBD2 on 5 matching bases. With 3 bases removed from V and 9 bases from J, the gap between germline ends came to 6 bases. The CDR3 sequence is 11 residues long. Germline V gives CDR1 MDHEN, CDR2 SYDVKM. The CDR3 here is CASSLGAEQFF. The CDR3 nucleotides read TGTGCCAGCAGTTTGGGAGCTGAGCAGTTCTTC.

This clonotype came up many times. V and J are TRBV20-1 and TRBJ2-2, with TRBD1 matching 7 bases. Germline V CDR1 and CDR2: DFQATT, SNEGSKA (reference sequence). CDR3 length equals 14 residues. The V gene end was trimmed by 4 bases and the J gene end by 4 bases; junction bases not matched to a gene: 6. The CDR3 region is CSAIAGGATGELFF. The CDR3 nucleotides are TGCAGTGCTATAGCAGGGGGAGCCACCGGGGAGCTGTTTTTT.

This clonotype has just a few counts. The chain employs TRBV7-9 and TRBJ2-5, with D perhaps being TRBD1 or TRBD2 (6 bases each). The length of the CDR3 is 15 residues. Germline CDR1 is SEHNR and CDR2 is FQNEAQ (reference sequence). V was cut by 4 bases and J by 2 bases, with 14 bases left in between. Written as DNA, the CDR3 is TGTGCCAGCAGCTCGCTTGGGGGGCGGCAAGAGACCCAGTACTTC. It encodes CASSSLGGRQETQYF.

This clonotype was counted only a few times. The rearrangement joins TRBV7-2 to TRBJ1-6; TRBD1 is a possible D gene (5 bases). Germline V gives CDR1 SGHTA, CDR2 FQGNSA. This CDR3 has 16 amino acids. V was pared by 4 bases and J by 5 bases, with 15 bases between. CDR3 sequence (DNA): TGTGCCAGCAGCTCCGAAGCGACAGCTAATAATTCACCCCTCCACTTT. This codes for CASSSEATANNSPLHF.

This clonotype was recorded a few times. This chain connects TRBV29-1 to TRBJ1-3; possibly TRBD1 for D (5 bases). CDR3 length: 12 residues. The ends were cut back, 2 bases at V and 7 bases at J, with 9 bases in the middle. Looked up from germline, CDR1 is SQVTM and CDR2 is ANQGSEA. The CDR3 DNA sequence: TGCAGCGTTGAAAAGGGGCGGAACACCATATATTTT. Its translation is CSVEKGRNTIYF.

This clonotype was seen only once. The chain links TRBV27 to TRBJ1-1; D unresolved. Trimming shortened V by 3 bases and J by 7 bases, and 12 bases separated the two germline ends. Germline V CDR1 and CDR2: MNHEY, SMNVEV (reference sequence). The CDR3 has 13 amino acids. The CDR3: CASSFYTGSEAFF. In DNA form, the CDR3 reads TGTGCCAGCAGTTTCTACACGGGCAGTGAAGCTTTCTTT.

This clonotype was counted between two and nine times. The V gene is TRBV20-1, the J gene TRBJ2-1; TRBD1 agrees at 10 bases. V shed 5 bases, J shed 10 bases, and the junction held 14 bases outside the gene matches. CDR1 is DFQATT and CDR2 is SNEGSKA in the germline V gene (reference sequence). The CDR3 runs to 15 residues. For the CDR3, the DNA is TGCAGTGCTTTTTCCCCCCTCCCGGGACAGGGGGAGCAGTTCTTC. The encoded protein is CSAFSPLPGQGEQFF.

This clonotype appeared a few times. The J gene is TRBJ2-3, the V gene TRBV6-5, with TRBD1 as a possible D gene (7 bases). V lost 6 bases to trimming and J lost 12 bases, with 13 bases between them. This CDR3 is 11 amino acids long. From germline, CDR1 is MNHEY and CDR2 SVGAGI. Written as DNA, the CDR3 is TGTGCCAGCAGGACAGGGAGGATACAGTATTTT. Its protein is CASRTGRIQYF.

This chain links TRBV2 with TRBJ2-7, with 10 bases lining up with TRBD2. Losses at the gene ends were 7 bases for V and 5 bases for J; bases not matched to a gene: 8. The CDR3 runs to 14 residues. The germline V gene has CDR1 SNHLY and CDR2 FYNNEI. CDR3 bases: TGTGCCAGCAAACTAGCGGGGTACCCCAACGAGCAGTACTTC. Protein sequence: CASKLAGYPNEQYF. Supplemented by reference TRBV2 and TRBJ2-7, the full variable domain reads EPEVTQTPSHQVTQMGQEVILRCVPISNHLYFYWYRQILGQKVEFLVSFYNNEISEKSEIFDDQFSVERPDGSNFTLKIRSTKLEDSAMYFCASKLAGYPNEQYFGPGTRLTVT.

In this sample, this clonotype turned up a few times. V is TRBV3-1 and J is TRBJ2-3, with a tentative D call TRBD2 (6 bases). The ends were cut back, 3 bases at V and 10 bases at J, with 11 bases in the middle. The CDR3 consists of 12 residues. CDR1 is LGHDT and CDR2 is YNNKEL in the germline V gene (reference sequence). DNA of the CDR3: TGTGCCAGCAGCCACTCCGGCGGGGCGCAGTATTTT. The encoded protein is CASSHSGGAQYF.

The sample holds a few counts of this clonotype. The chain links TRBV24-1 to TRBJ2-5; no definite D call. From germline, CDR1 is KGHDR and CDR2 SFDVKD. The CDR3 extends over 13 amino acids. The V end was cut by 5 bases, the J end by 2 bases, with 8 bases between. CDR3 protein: CATSAAAQETQYF. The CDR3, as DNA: TGTGCCACCAGTGCCGCAGCACAAGAGACCCAGTACTTC.